This T cell receptor (beta chain) was recovered during a study of blood T cells in healthy people across ages. This clonotype was detected many times. Its antigen is still unknown. Investigators took roughly 10 milliliters of peripheral blood from every donor. Then a second PCR, running roughly 7 to 11 cycles, was carried out with a sample-barcoded 5' primer and a J-beta primer mix. One entry per CDR3 protein results from TCRdb running MiXCR on the 5' RACE reads. The sample lists around 970,000 distinct CDR3 sequences, 45% to 60% occurring once. CDR1 and CDR2 (germline): SGHTA, FQGNSA. This CDR3 has 13 amino acids. The V and J ends lost 1 base and 4 bases respectively, with 5 bases between them. Findings of the study overall: As age increased, TCR beta diversity per million T cells fell in a roughly linear fashion.

The sample consisted of blood. This chain joins TRBV7-2 and TRBJ2-1, with D unresolved. The receptor's source is a woman between 55 and 75 years old in good health. In DNA, the CDR3 is TGTGCCAGCAGCTTAGTACAGTACAATGAGCAGTTCTTC. Its protein product is CASSLVQYNEQFF.